The 8 T cell receptor beta chains below come from one sample, sequenced in a study of OX40 agonist ivuxolimab in advanced cancers. Clones were sequenced by immunoSEQ multiplex PCR, and TCRdb holds only the in-frame ones, with some missing. This table holds approximately 67,000 clones, 80% to 90% found once. This material consisted of CD4+ or CD8+ T cells sorted from blood, taken in a trial of the OX40 agonist ivuxolimab. The receptors shown here come from an adult with an advanced solid tumor such as melanoma, head and neck, liver or kidney cancer.

This chain joins TRBV27 and TRBJ2-5; 7 bases map to TRBD2. Germline CDR1 and CDR2: MNHEY and SMNVEV (reference sequence). The CDR3 contains 16 residues. The trim removed 3 bases at V and 6 bases at J, leaving 13 bases unmatched. CDR3 region: CASSFSPGTMGQTQYF. The CDR3 DNA reads as TGTGCCAGCAGTTTCTCGCCCGGGACTATGGGGCAGACCCAGTACTTC.

The chain carries TRBV11-2 and TRBJ2-4; 7 bases fit TRBD2. After removal of 2 bases from V and 0 bases from J, the junction contained 4 bases not matched to a gene. Germline CDR1 reads SGHAT; CDR2 reads FQNNGV. The CDR3 is 16 amino acids. The CDR3 nucleotides read TGTGCCAGCAGCTTACTAGCGGCTATAGCCAAAAACATTCAGTACTTC. This encodes CASSLLAAIAKNIQYF.

This clone was counted between two and nine times. The rearrangement joins TRBV27 to TRBJ2-7, with no clear D. Germline-derived CDR1 and CDR2 are MNHEY and SMNVEV (reference sequence). Trimming left V 4 bases short and J 0 bases short, with 4 bases between. This CDR3 is built from 12 residues. The CDR3: CASSSLSYEQYF. DNA of the CDR3: TGTGCCAGCAGTTCCCTCTCCTACGAGCAGTACTTC.

The chain joins TRBV6-6 to TRBJ1-6; D gene uncertain. The V gene's germline CDR1 is MNHNY and CDR2 SVGAGI (reference sequence). The length of the CDR3 is 14 residues. V was trimmed by 1 base and J by 10 bases, leaving 11 bases between them. The CDR3 loop reads CASSYLDGGSPLHF. The CDR3 nucleotides are TGTGCCAGCAGTTACTTGGATGGAGGGTCACCCCTCCACTTT.

The V call is TRBV21-1, the J call TRBJ1-1; the table's TRBD1 call for D was not verified on the DNA. TRBV21-1 is a pseudogene segment. The CDR3 length is 14 residues. This chain's CDR3 is CASSKTAVNTEAFF. Written as DNA, the CDR3 is TGTGCCAGCAGCAAGACAGCAGTGAACACTGAAGCTTTCTTT.

The chain employs TRBV2 and TRBJ2-3; D is possibly TRBD2 (6 bases). The germline CDR1 and CDR2 sequences are SNHLY and FYNNEI. There are 15 residues in the CDR3. Trimming removed 4 bases from V and 5 bases from J, with 16 bases in between. The CDR3 DNA reads as TGTGCCAGCAGTGCGGGAGAACCGGGGATAGATACGCAGTATTTT. Translation gives CASSAGEPGIDTQYF. Filled out from reference TRBV2 and TRBJ2-3, the complete variable domain reads EPEVTQTPSHQVTQMGQEVILRCVPISNHLYFYWYRQILGQKVEFLVSFYNNEISEKSEIFDDQFSVERPDGSNFTLKIRSTKLEDSAMYFCASSAGEPGIDTQYFGPGTRLTVL.

The V gene is TRBV28, the J gene TRBJ2-1, with D perhaps given as TRBD1 or TRBD2 (5 bases each). This CDR3 is built from 15 residues. The V gene's germline CDR1 is MDHEN and CDR2 SYDVKM. The V end lost 5 bases, the J end lost 7 bases, and 18 bases lay between the germline ends. The CDR3 nucleotides are TGTGCCAGCAGTCCCGCAGGGAAGAGCGGAAATGAGCAGTTCTTC. As protein: CASSPAGKSGNEQFF.

J is TRBJ2-7 and V is TRBV5-8, with TRBD1 matching over 7 bases. Germline V gene sequence: CDR1 SGHTS, CDR2 YDEGEE. CDR3 length: 13 amino acids. With V trimmed by 4 bases and J by 3 bases, 4 bases remained unmatched. CDR3 DNA: TGTGCCAGCAGCCTGACAGGGATCTACGAGCAGTACTTC. This translates into CASSLTGIYEQYF.